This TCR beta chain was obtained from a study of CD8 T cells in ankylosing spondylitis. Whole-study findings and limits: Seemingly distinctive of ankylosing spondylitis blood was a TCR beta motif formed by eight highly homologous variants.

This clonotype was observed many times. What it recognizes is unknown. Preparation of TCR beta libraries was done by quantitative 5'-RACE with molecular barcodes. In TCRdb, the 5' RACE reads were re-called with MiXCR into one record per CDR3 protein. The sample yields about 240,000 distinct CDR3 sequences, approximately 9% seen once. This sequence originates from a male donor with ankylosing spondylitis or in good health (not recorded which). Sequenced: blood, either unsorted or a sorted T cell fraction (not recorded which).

In nucleotides, the CDR3 is TGTGCCAGCAGCTCCAGGGGGGACACCGGGGAGCTGTTTTTT. This gives the protein CASSSRGDTGELFF. The chain links TRBV5-5 to TRBJ2-2; TRBD1 might be the D (7 bases). The V end was cut by 3 bases, the J end by 3 bases, with 9 bases between. This CDR3 has 14 amino acids. CDR1 SGHKS and CDR2 YYEKEE come from the germline V gene (reference sequence).